The clone carrying this TCR beta chain has just a few counts. Its antigen remains unidentified. This entry comes from a study of cytomegalovirus exposure and HLA in healthy donors. Whole-study findings and limits: A previous analysis found most TCR beta V segments productive roughly 87% or roughly 30% of the time. It is likely that the observed cluster of highly shared sequence variants was a sequencing artifact.

Both 60 Vbeta primers and 13 Jbeta primers went into the PCR. Clones were sequenced by immunoSEQ multiplex PCR, and TCRdb holds only the in-frame ones, with some missing. The repertoire consists of fewer than 200,000 clones, with roughly 13% occurring once and the leading ten covering 7.5% to 10%. The material sequenced was PBMCs. The clonotype comes from a man between 50 and 59 years old in good health and CMV-seropositive.

The CDR3 coding sequence is TGTGCCAGCAGTGAGGGGGGTTATCGAAGTGATACGCAGTATTTT. Protein: CASSEGGYRSDTQYF. The chain is built from TRBV6-1 and TRBJ2-3; possibly TRBD2 for D (6 bases). Germline V gene data show CDR1 as MNHNS and CDR2 as SASEGT. The CDR3 length is 15 residues. Between the trimmed V and J ends, which lost 3 bases and 6 bases, there was a span of 16 bases.